The 18 T cell receptor beta chains reported below all come from one sample, sequenced in a study of identical twins (dated by TCRdb to between 2015 and 2016). The library was prepared using 5' RACE. TCRdb records Illumina HiSeq 2000 as the sequencer. The public reads were run again by TCRdb, first through fastp at Q25 and then through MiXCR, and only productive beta chains were kept. Rows matching on CDR3 protein sequence are summarized as one entry with the most common DNA and genes. The sample records some 500,000 distinct CDR3 sequences, 13% to 15% of which are singletons. The ten top clones hold 0.52% of the sample. The data also belong to a second study, concerning yellow fever vaccine responses in identical twins.

Sequenced input: CD4+ T cells sorted from blood. The origin of the receptors is a woman younger than 35 in good health.

This clonotype was seen at least ten times. This rearrangement joins TRBV15 to TRBJ1-5; D not resolved. The CDR3 is 15 residues long. CDR1 is LNHNV and CDR2 is YYDKDF in the germline V gene (reference sequence). V lost 0 bases to trimming and J lost 7 bases, with 13 bases between them. CDR3 loop: CATSRDKGGPQPQHF. CDR3 DNA: TGTGCCACCAGCAGAGATAAAGGAGGGCCCCAGCCCCAGCATTTT.

This clonotype was picked up a small number of times. The rearrangement joins TRBV7-2 to TRBJ2-1, with D perhaps assigned TRBD1 or TRBD2 (5 bases each). Germline V gene data show CDR1 as SGHTA and CDR2 as FQGNSA. The CDR3 totals 17 residues. V was cut by 2 bases and J by 6 bases, with 20 bases left in between. CDR3 sequence (DNA): TGTGCCAGCAGCTTATACAGGCGGACGGGAAGTTTCAATGAGCAGTTCTTC. Protein product: CASSLYRRTGSFNEQFF.

The V and J genes are TRBV20-1 and TRBJ2-7; 9 bases map to TRBD2. This CDR3 region has 15 residues. Per germline, CDR1 DFQATT and CDR2 SNEGSKA (reference sequence). The V gene end was trimmed by 4 bases and the J gene end by 6 bases; junction bases not matched to a gene: 13. The CDR3: CSATVTSGRPVEQYF. CDR3 sequence (DNA): TGCAGTGCTACGGTGACTAGCGGCAGGCCGGTCGAGCAGTACTTC.

This clonotype occurred many times. The chain recombines TRBV29-1 with TRBJ2-7, with 9 nucleotides matching TRBD1. Germline V gives CDR1 SQVTM, CDR2 ANQGSEA. The CDR3 spans 13 residues. Trimming at V came to 8 bases and at J to 4 bases, leaving 9 bases not matched to a gene. CDR3 protein: CSTRDRVLYEQYF. The CDR3 DNA reads TGCAGCACCCGGGACAGGGTTTTATACGAGCAGTACTTC.

This clonotype was counted a few times. The gene calls are TRBV5-1 and TRBJ2-3, with 8 bases aligning to TRBD1. J was trimmed by 8 bases and V by 4 bases; bases with no gene match: 6. The V gene's germline CDR1 is SGHRS and CDR2 YFSETQ. The CDR3 totals 13 residues. CDR3 DNA: TGCGCCAGCAGCCCCGGACAGGGCAGTACGCAGTATTTT. Translation gives CASSPGQGSTQYF.

The chain uses TRBV29-1 and TRBJ2-7; D is perhaps TRBD1 or TRBD2 (5 bases each). Germline CDR1 is SQVTM and CDR2 is ANQGSEA. V was pared by 4 bases and J by 1 base, with 14 bases between. CDR3 length equals 14 residues. The CDR3, as DNA: TGCAGCGTTGGGGGGACGCGAGGATCCTACGAGCAGTACTTC. It translates to CSVGGTRGSYEQYF.

This clonotype was picked up a small number of times. The rearrangement uses TRBV7-8 and TRBJ2-5; D not certain. V lost 5 bases, J lost 2 bases, and 12 bases lay in between. The CDR3 has 14 residues. In germline, CDR1 is SGHVS, CDR2 FQNEAQ. The CDR3 region has the DNA TGTGCCAGCAGCCTCCTAGGTCCTCAAGAGACCCAGTACTTC. Translating it yields CASSLLGPQETQYF.

This clonotype was detected only a few times. V gene TRBV7-2 combines with J gene TRBJ1-2, with D possibly TRBD1 on 6 matching bases. Germline V gene sequence: CDR1 SGHTA, CDR2 FQGNSA. Trimming removed 5 bases at V and 5 bases at J, with 12 bases between. The CDR3 is 13 residues long. CDR3 DNA sequence: TGTGCCAGCAGCCCAGGGGCGGAGTATGGCTACACCTTC. Translation: CASSPGAEYGYTF.

This clonotype has just a few counts. The gene calls are TRBV5-6 and TRBJ2-3; D gene uncertain. Germline CDR1 and CDR2: SGHDT and YYEEEE. This CDR3 region has 14 residues. V was cut by 4 bases and J by 5 bases, with 14 bases left in between. Here the CDR3 DNA reads TGTGCCAGCAGCAACCCGACAACGGGAGATACGCAGTATTTT. Residues: CASSNPTTGDTQYF.

The genes are TRBV5-1 and TRBJ2-2; TRBD1 matches at 7 bases. The CDR3 runs to 15 residues. The ends lost 4 bases at V and 5 bases at J; junction bases unmatched: 8. CDR1 is SGHRS, CDR2 YFSETQ, per germline. CDR3 in DNA: TGCGCCAGCAGCGTACCATTACAGGGGACCGGGGAGCTGTTTTTT. Encoded protein: CASSVPLQGTGELFF.

This clonotype was seen more than once but under ten times. Germline is not matched at one junction end, which may reflect a read error. The genes are TRBV5-5 and TRBJ2-1, with 12 bases fitting TRBD2. Germline-derived CDR1 and CDR2 are SGHKS and YYEKEE (reference sequence). The CDR3 sequence is 15 residues long. The CDR3 region has the DNA TGTGCCAGCAGCTCACTAGCGGGAGGCTACTATGAGCAGTTCTTC. It specifies CASSSLAGGYYEQFF.

This clonotype was recorded a few times. The chain couples TRBV2 to TRBJ2-4, with D uncertain. The CDR3 is made up of 16 amino acids. Germline V gene lookup returns CDR1 SNHLY and CDR2 FYNNEI. Deletions cut 6 bases from V and 4 bases from J, with 19 bases between. The CDR3 nucleotides are TGTGCCAGCAGCCCACAATTCAAGGCTAGTAAAAACATTCAGTACTTC. Protein sequence: CASSPQFKASKNIQYF.

The CDR3, as DNA: TGCAGTGCTAGAAGGGACAGGGTGTATGAGACCCAGTACTTC. Translating gives CSARRDRVYETQYF. The chain uses TRBV20-1 and TRBJ2-5; TRBD1 agrees at 9 bases. The CDR3 consists of 14 residues. From germline, CDR1 is DFQATT and CDR2 SNEGSKA (reference sequence). Trimming removed 2 bases from V and 5 bases from J; junction bases left unmatched: 6.

V and J are TRBV6-5 and TRBJ1-6; TRBD1 might be the D (5 bases). The germline V and J ends were trimmed by 2 bases and 8 bases, with 13 bases remaining between them. Germline loops: CDR1 MNHEY, CDR2 SVGAGI. The CDR3 runs to 15 residues. This CDR3 reads CASSYAGRRDSPLHF. DNA for the CDR3: TGTGCCAGCAGTTACGCGGGACGGCGAGATTCACCCCTCCACTTT.

The chain links TRBV6-2 or TRBV6-3 to TRBJ2-7; 8 positions agree with TRBD1. This CDR3 spans 13 amino acids. Losses at the gene ends were 8 bases for V and 3 bases for J; bases not matched to a gene: 6. CDR1 and CDR2 (germline): MNHEY, SVGEGT. In DNA, the CDR3 is TGTGCCAGCGGTCCGGGACAGGACTACGAGCAGTACTTC. Encoded protein: CASGPGQDYEQYF.

CDR3 in DNA: TGTGCCAGCAGTTTGGGTTGGAGGGGGAGTAATGAGCAGTTCTTC. Amino acid sequence: CASSLGWRGSNEQFF. The V call is TRBV12-3 or TRBV12-4, the J call TRBJ2-1; tentatively, D is TRBD1 or TRBD2 (6 bases each). V was trimmed by 3 bases and J by 7 bases, leaving 16 bases between them. The CDR3 is 15 amino acids.

The chain joins TRBV7-2 to TRBJ2-5, with 8 bases aligning to TRBD2. The CDR3 totals 17 residues. V lost 5 bases and J lost 4; bases outside the gene matches: 15. CDR1 is SGHTA and CDR2 is FQGNSA in the germline V gene. The CDR3: CASSRTAGGAGRETQYF. For the CDR3, the DNA is TGTGCCAGCAGCCGGACCGCCGGGGGGGCGGGTCGAGAGACCCAGTACTTC.

Only a few counts were recorded for this clonotype. The V and J genes are TRBV28 and TRBJ1-1; the D gene is possibly TRBD1 (5 bases). The CDR3 totals 11 residues. V was clipped by 7 bases and J by 4 bases, with 7 bases between them. Per the germline V gene, CDR1 is MDHEN and CDR2 is SYDVKM. CDR3 in DNA: TGTGCCAGCATGGGGGTCACTGAAGCTTTCTTT. Protein product: CASMGVTEAFF.